This TCR beta chain was identified during a study of T cells after yellow fever vaccination. Overall study: Fractions containing few cells were prepared with SMART-Seq v4 Ultra Low Input.

Worth noting for this clonotype: What it recognizes is unknown.

A universal primer site and UMIs were added as TCR cDNA was made by 5'RACE template switching. TCRdb processed the 5' RACE reads anew with MiXCR; each CDR3 protein has one entry. The profile shows about 340,000 distinct CDR3 sequences, 3% to 4.5% of them singletons. Findings and limits, study-wide: The CD4 compartment and the CD8 compartment contained a small share of clonotypes in common.

The clonotype originates from a man aged 18-30 years who received the YFV17D yellow fever vaccine. Sample: PBMCs, taken 5 days after the yellow fever booster vaccination.

The CDR3 loop is CSVGNYGYTF. The CDR3 DNA follows: TGCAGTGTGGGAAACTATGGCTACACCTTC. This sequence joins TRBV20-1 and TRBJ1-2; no clear D gene. This CDR3 region has 10 residues. Germline V CDR1 and CDR2: DFQATT, SNEGSKA (reference sequence). Trimming took 7 bases from V and 2 from J, leaving 5 bases between them.